The 26 T cell receptor beta chains presented below share a single source sample, sequenced in a study of tumor-infiltrating lymphocytes in primary liver carcinoma. cDNA specific to TCR beta was made from 500 ng of total RNA, with a constant-region primer employed for priming. Modified slightly, ARM-PCR produced TCR beta libraries over three nested multiplex PCR rounds. Amplification in the first two PCR rounds was performed using TRBV1-TRBV30 forward primers and a C-beta reverse primer for about 10 cycles each. TCRdb reanalysed the multiplex PCR reads using MiXCR and keeps one entry per CDR3 protein. This table holds 300,000 to 350,000 distinct CDR3 sequences, less than 70% found once. Researchers drew blood RNA from unsorted whole blood and extracted germline DNA as well. Sequenced: peripheral blood. The receptors derive from a man aged 35 to 55 with primary liver carcinoma and hepatitis B virus infection.

This clonotype has ten or more counts. This chain connects TRBV10-3 to TRBJ2-1, with D possibly being TRBD1 (6 bases). Trimming shortened V by 0 bases and J by 10 bases, and 7 bases separated the two germline ends. Germline V gene sequence: CDR1 ENHRY, CDR2 SYGVKD. This CDR3 has 12 residues. In nucleotides, the CDR3 is TGTGCCATCAGTGAGTCGGGACAAGAGCAGTTCTTC. It codes for CAISESGQEQFF.

This clonotype was counted many times. The V call is TRBV6-9, the J call TRBJ2-5; possibly TRBD2 for D (6 bases). Germline CDR1 MNHGY, CDR2 SVAAGI. The CDR3 is 17 residues long. The V end lost 0 bases, the J end lost 3 bases, and 17 bases lay between the germline ends. Here the CDR3 reads CASSYSSLDSGEETQYF. The DNA of the CDR3 is TGTGCCAGCAGTTATTCTTCCTTAGATTCGGGGGAAGAGACCCAGTACTTC.

This clonotype was picked up a small number of times. This chain joins TRBV7-9 and TRBJ1-4; possibly TRBD1 for D (6 bases). CDR3 length: 15 amino acids. Germline CDR1 SEHNR, CDR2 FQNEAQ (reference sequence). The V gene lost 5 bases and the J gene lost 8 bases, with 18 bases spanning the gap. The CDR3 DNA is TGTGCCAGCAGCATCCCCCAGGGGATTAACGAAAAACTGTTTTTT. Protein sequence: CASSIPQGINEKLFF.

Notes on this clonotype: With a much larger clone just one base away, this may be a read error. The chain employs TRBV5-1 and TRBJ2-5, with TRBD2 identical over 11 bases. The CDR3 contains 14 residues. After removal of 6 bases from V and 3 bases from J, the junction contained 4 bases not matched to a gene. Germline lookup yields CDR1 SGHRS and CDR2 YFSETQ. This CDR3 is CASITLAGEETQYF. CDR3 sequence (DNA): TGCGCCAGCATCACACTAGCGGGGGAAGAGACCCAGTACTTC.

This clonotype was seen more than once but under ten times. The chain links TRBV6-2 or TRBV6-3 to TRBJ2-3, with 12 nucleotides matching TRBD2. Losses at the gene ends were 1 base for V and 1 base for J; bases not matched to a gene: 3. The CDR3 totals 17 residues. Germline CDR1 reads MNHEY; CDR2 reads SVGEGT. The CDR3 nucleotides read TGTGCCAGCAGTTACTGGACTAGCGGGAACGGCACAGATACGCAGTATTTT. It specifies CASSYWTSGNGTDTQYF.

As concerns this clonotype: A read error is possible here, since a much larger clone lies one base away. The CDR3 does not end in the conserved phenylalanine or tryptophan, so this is likely a read error. The genes are TRBV29-1 and TRBJ1-2; TRBD1 is a possible D gene (6 bases). This CDR3 comprises 12 residues. V lost 6 bases to trimming and J lost 4 bases, with 12 bases between them. In germline, CDR1 is SQVTM, CDR2 ANQGSEA. CDR3 nucleotide sequence: TGCAGCGTACAGGGTTATGGCTATGGCTACACCTCC. This gives the protein CSVQGYGYGYTS.

Points on this clonotype: This may arise from a read error, as a much more abundant clone is one base away. Lacking the conserved final phenylalanine or tryptophan, this CDR3 likely reflects a read error. V is TRBV5-5 and J is TRBJ1-1, with a weak D call TRBD1 (5 bases). CDR3 length: 17 amino acids. From germline, CDR1 is SGHKS and CDR2 YYEKEE (reference sequence). Trimming left V 1 base short and J 3 bases short, with 19 bases between. The CDR3 DNA is TGTGCCAGCAGCTTGTATTTGGGGCCGAGTGGGGACACTGAAGCTTTCTGT. It encodes CASSLYLGPSGDTEAFC.

The chain uses TRBV5-1 and TRBJ2-1, with 7 positions matching TRBD1. This CDR3 contains 14 residues. Germline V lookup: CDR1 SGHRS, CDR2 YFSETQ. V shed 3 bases and J 6 bases; nucleotides not matched to a gene: 6. The CDR3 is CASSSRGCGNEQFF. In DNA form, the CDR3 reads TGCGCCAGCAGCTCCAGGGGGTGTGGCAATGAGCAGTTCTTC.

Remarks on this clonotype: A much larger clone sits a single nucleotide away, making a read error possible. The J gene is TRBJ2-5, the V gene TRBV4-3; D unresolved. The CDR3 is 13 residues long. Germline V gene data show CDR1 as LGHNA and CDR2 as YSLEER. The chain's CDR3 is CASNQDLRATQYF. The CDR3 DNA sequence: TGCGCCAGCAACCAAGATCTACGCGCGACCCAGTACTTC.

As to this clonotype: A junction end diverges from the germline sequence, so it may reflect a read error. This chain connects TRBV5-1 to TRBJ1-2, with a possible D match to TRBD1 (5 bases). The CDR3 is 13 amino acids. Germline assignment: CDR1 SGHRS and CDR2 YFSETQ. The chain's CDR3 is CANSSGPGGGYTF. For the CDR3, the DNA is TGCGCCAACAGCTCGGGACCAGGAGGCGGCTACACCTTC.

A word on this clonotype: Mismatch with germline at one junction end may stem from a read error. The V and J genes are TRBV4-2 and TRBJ1-1; D may be TRBD1 (5 bases). This CDR3 is 16 amino acids long. Germline CDR1 and CDR2: LGHNA and YNFKEQ. The CDR3: CVSSQDSRTWGPEAFF. DNA for the CDR3: TGTGTCAGCAGCCAAGATTCAAGGACCTGGGGCCCTGAAGCTTTCTTT.

In its sample, this clonotype was seen many times. CDR3 sequence reads: CSVGGRLYNEQFF. The CDR3 DNA reads TGCAGCGTTGGCGGCCGACTCTACAATGAGCAGTTCTTC. The V and J genes are TRBV29-1 and TRBJ2-1; no firm D call. The length of the CDR3 is 13 residues. V was cut by 4 bases and J by 3 bases, with 10 bases left in between. Germline-derived CDR1 and CDR2 are SQVTM and ANQGSEA.

This clonotype was observed a handful of times. The genes are TRBV24-1 and TRBJ2-1; no reliable D call. The CDR3 has 13 amino acids. Germline V gene sequence: CDR1 KGHDR, CDR2 SFDVKD. V was pared by 2 bases and J by 6 bases, with 7 bases between. The CDR3, as DNA: TGTGCCACCAGTGATTCAACTACCAATGAGCAGTTCTTC. Residues: CATSDSTTNEQFF.

The chain combines TRBV13 with TRBJ2-1, with D maybe TRBD2 (6 bases). The CDR3 contains 15 residues. The germline gives CDR1 PRHDT, CDR2 FYEKMQ (reference sequence). The V end lost 2 bases, the J end lost 15 bases, and 23 bases lay between the germline ends. In DNA, the CDR3 is TGTGCCAGCAGCTTATGGTGGGGGAGGACTCCACGTGGGTTCTTC. This gives the protein CASSLWWGRTPRGFF.

To note about this clonotype: One end of the junction is discordant with germline, which a read error may explain. V is TRBV13 and J is TRBJ2-5; D unresolved. Germline CDR1 is PRHDT and CDR2 is FYEKMQ (reference sequence). The CDR3 totals 14 residues. The CDR3 spells CASSSPMDHETQYF. In DNA form, the CDR3 reads TGTGCCAGCAGCTCGCCAATGGACCATGAGACCCAGTACTTC.

The rearrangement links TRBV28 to TRBJ2-1, with 9 bases lining up with TRBD2. The trim removed 6 bases at V and 9 bases at J, leaving 12 bases unmatched. From germline, CDR1 is MDHEN and CDR2 SYDVKM. The CDR3 loop spans 15 amino acids. The CDR3 DNA is TGTGCCAGCAGGGACCCTAGCGGGGTGTCGGGTGAGCAGTTCTTC. Translated, it gives CASRDPSGVSGEQFF.

This clonotype was detected only once. This sequence joins TRBV7-9 and TRBJ1-2, with TRBD1 matching over 10 bases. CDR3 size: 15 residues. Germline values: CDR1 SEHNR, CDR2 FQNEAQ (reference sequence). V lost 7 bases, J lost 8 bases, and 13 bases stayed unmatched. As DNA, the CDR3 is TGTGCCAGCAACCACGGGACAGGGGTTGCCTACGGCTACACCTTC. Its protein is CASNHGTGVAYGYTF.

Worth noting for this clonotype: A much larger clone differs by one base, so this may be a read error. The chain recombines TRBV6-5 with TRBJ1-4; D unresolved. V was pared by 3 bases and J by 0 bases, with 8 bases between. The CDR3 sequence is 15 residues long. CDR1 and CDR2 (germline): MNHEY, SVGAGI. Here the CDR3 DNA reads TGTGCCAGCAGTTATAATGAGCCAACTAATGAAAAACTGTTTTTT. This translates into CASSYNEPTNEKLFF.

This clonotype was counted ten times or more. The chain combines TRBV12-5 with TRBJ2-2; D not certain. The germline V and J ends were trimmed by 2 bases and 2 bases, with 6 bases remaining between them. The CDR3 has 14 amino acids. Looked up from germline, CDR1 is LGHNT and CDR2 is FRNRAP. CDR3 sequence (DNA): TGTGCTAGTGGTTTGTTCCCCAACACCGGGGAGCTGTTTTTT. It yields the protein CASGLFPNTGELFF. The whole variable domain, filled in from reference TRBV12-5 and TRBJ2-2, reads DARVTQTPRHKVTEMGQEVTMRCQPILGHNTVFWYRQTMMQGLELLAYFRNRAPLDDSGMPKDRFSAEMPDATLATLKIQPSEPRDSAVYFCASGLFPNTGELFFGEGSRLTVL.

This clonotype was found a few times. One junction end disagrees with the germline gene, perhaps due to a read error. The J gene is TRBJ1-6, the V gene TRBV28; D unclear. Per germline, CDR1 MDHEN and CDR2 SYDVKM. CDR3 length: 14 residues. For the CDR3, the DNA is TGTGCCAGCAGTGCCATATTAGGACCTTCACCTCTCCACTTT. Its translation: CASSAILGPSPLHF.

In the case of this clonotype: The junction differs from germline at one of its ends, possibly a read error. The rearrangement links TRBV29-1 to TRBJ1-2, with D perhaps matching TRBD1 (6 bases). This CDR3 has 15 amino acids. The germline V gene encodes CDR1 SQVTM and CDR2 ANQGSEA. The CDR3 spells CSVPRKAGTNYGNTF. CDR3 nucleotide sequence: TGCAGCGTTCCCCGCAAGGCCGGGACAAACTATGGCAACACCTTC.

The genes are TRBV7-9 and TRBJ1-2; 7 nucleotides line up with TRBD1. The V gene end was trimmed by 5 bases and the J gene end by 2 bases; junction bases not matched to a gene: 8. In germline, CDR1 is SEHNR, CDR2 FQNEAQ (reference sequence). The CDR3 sequence is 15 residues long. In DNA, the CDR3 is TGTGCCAGCAGCCCGATGGACAGGTTCAACTATGGCTACACCTTC. The encoded protein is CASSPMDRFNYGYTF.

With regard to this clonotype: Just one base apart from a much larger clone, this may be a read error. V usage is TRBV10-3 and J usage is TRBJ1-6, with D maybe TRBD1 (5 bases). Germline CDR1 is ENHRY and CDR2 is SYGVKD. The V end lost 4 bases, the J end lost 6 bases, and 13 bases lay between the germline ends. The CDR3 is made up of 15 amino acids. CDR3 DNA: TGTGCCATCAGTGCCGAAAAGGACATTAATTCACCCCTCCACTTT. Its translation: CAISAEKDINSPLHF.

V gene TRBV10-3 combines with J gene TRBJ2-7, with D uncertain. The V gene lost 4 bases and the J gene lost 7 bases, with 8 bases spanning the gap. This CDR3 comprises 11 residues. Germline CDR1 ENHRY, CDR2 SYGVKD. CDR3 nucleotide sequence: TGTGCCATCAGTGCAGCCGGGGAGCAGTACTTC. It yields the protein CAISAAGEQYF.

Concerning this clonotype: The junction does not match germline at one end; this may be a read error. V gene TRBV5-1 combines with J gene TRBJ1-1; tentative D call: TRBD1 (5 bases). This CDR3 has 14 amino acids. Per germline, CDR1 SGHRS and CDR2 YFSETQ. CDR3 in DNA: TGCGCCAGCAGCCAATTGACAGTTCGAACTGAAACTTTCTTT. Its translation is CASSQLTVRTETFF.

As for this clonotype: Sequence at one end of the junction differs from germline and may be a read error. The rearrangement links TRBV11-2 to TRBJ2-5; D uncertain. CDR3 length equals 14 residues. Germline CDR1 SGHAT, CDR2 FQNNGV. DNA of the CDR3: TGTGCCAACAGCTTCGTATCGAGTCAAGAGACCCAGTACTTC. Translation: CANSFVSSQETQYF.